This TCR beta chain was retrieved from a study of control samples from healthy donors and cancer patients. Profiling relied on immunoSEQ multiplex PCR, and the TCRdb table lists in-frame clones only, not all of them. The table lists about 150,000 clones, approximately 96% of them singletons. The sequenced material came from blood. This receptor was obtained from a man aged 35-49 years in good health.

CDR3 residues: CASSHLLTGLNTEAFF. CDR3 coding DNA: TGTGCCAGCAGCCACCTCTTGACAGGATTGAACACTGAAGCTTTCTTT. This sequence joins TRBV7-2 and TRBJ1-1; tentatively, D is TRBD1 (6 bases). The CDR3 contains 16 residues. The V gene's germline CDR1 is SGHTA and CDR2 FQGNSA. The V end was cut by 5 bases, the J end by 0 bases, with 16 bases between.